This TCR beta chain was captured by sequencing in a study of technical replicates of blood from a few donors. The CDR3 spans 13 residues. Germline V CDR1 and CDR2: SGHRS, YFSETQ. With V trimmed by 4 bases and J by 7 bases, 7 bases remained unmatched. Libraries were prepared by immunoSEQ multiplex PCR; TCRdb keeps only in-frame clonotypes and omits some of them. The sample includes under 90,000 clones, roughly 94% of them seen just once. The chain employs TRBV5-1 and TRBJ1-1, with 7 bases that match TRBD1. The clonotype was recovered from a human donor in good health. Sequencing input: T cells isolated from PBMCs. CDR3 sequence: CASSLDRDSEAFF. CDR3 nucleotide sequence: TGCGCCAGCAGCCTTGACCGGGACAGTGAAGCTTTCTTT.